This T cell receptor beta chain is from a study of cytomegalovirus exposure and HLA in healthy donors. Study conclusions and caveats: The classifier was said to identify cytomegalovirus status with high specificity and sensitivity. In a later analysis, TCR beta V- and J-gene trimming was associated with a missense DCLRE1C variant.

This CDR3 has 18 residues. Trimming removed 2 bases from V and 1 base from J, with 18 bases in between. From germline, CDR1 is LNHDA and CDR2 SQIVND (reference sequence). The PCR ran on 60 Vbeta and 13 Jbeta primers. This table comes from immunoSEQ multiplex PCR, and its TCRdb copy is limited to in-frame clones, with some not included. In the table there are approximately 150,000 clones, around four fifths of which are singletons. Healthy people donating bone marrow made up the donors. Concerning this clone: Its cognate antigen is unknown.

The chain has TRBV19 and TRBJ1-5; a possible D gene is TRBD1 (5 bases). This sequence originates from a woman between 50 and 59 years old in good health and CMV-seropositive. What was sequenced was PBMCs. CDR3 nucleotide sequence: TGTGCCAGTAGTATACAGGGTTACCCATATATGAGCAATCAGCCCCAGCATTTT. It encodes CASSIQGYPYMSNQPQHF.